This note documents a single T cell receptor beta chain sequence. V was shortened by 1 base and J by 6 bases, with 28 bases between the two germline ends. There are 19 residues in the CDR3. CDR1 is SGHVS, CDR2 FQNEAQ, per germline. The sample originates from a study of T cell changes during pregnancy in multiple sclerosis. Generated by immunoSEQ multiplex PCR, the TCRdb table keeps only in-frame clones and is missing some. The table shows fewer than 40,000 clones, with 89% occurring only once. The receptor was isolated from a female donor with multiple sclerosis, enrolled in a pregnancy study. J is TRBJ2-7 and V is TRBV7-8, with a tentative D call TRBD1 (6 bases). Sequencing was performed on CD8+ T cells from peripheral blood mononuclear cells, taken in the second trimester of pregnancy. CDR3 coding DNA: TGTGCCAGCAGCTTAGGAACTCTGACGGAGCGGACAGATTTTGTCGAGCAGTACTTC. Translation gives CASSLGTLTERTDFVEQYF.